The 9 T cell receptor beta chains presented below share a single source sample, sequenced in a study of shared clonotypes between healthy human individuals. Only in-frame clones appear in the TCRdb table, and some are missing; sequencing was by immunoSEQ multiplex PCR. The sample records millions of clones, 85% to 95% being singletons. The source material was naive CD4+ T cells from PBMCs. Documented subset: CD45RA+ positively selected. The source is a man aged 18 to 30 in good health. Some clones in this sample may be carry-over from other donors' samples.

V gene TRBV9 combines with J gene TRBJ2-1; 7 positions agree with TRBD2. This CDR3 is built from 16 residues. The V segment lost 0 bases and the J segment 9 bases; nucleotides outside the gene matches: 12. CDR1 is SGDLS and CDR2 is YYNGEE in the germline V gene. This CDR3 is CASSVESGKGSGEQFF. The CDR3 DNA reads as TGTGCCAGCAGCGTAGAGAGCGGGAAGGGGTCCGGTGAGCAGTTCTTC.

The V and J genes are TRBV5-6 and TRBJ1-2; a weak D match, TRBD1 (6 bases). CDR3 size: 15 residues. Germline V gives CDR1 SGHDT, CDR2 YYEEEE. V lost 0 bases and J 4 bases, leaving 13 bases between the germline ends. This CDR3 is CASSLAGGGGYGYTF. The CDR3 DNA follows: TGTGCCAGCAGCTTGGCCGGAGGAGGGGGCTATGGCTACACCTTC. The full variable domain, rest sourced from reference TRBV5-6 and TRBJ1-2, is DAGVTQSPTHLIKTRGQQVTLRCSPKSGHDTVSWYQQALGQGPQFIFQYYEEEERQRGNFPDRFSGHQFPNYSSELNVNALLLGDSALYLCASSLAGGGGYGYTFGSGTRLTVV.

This chain links TRBV7-2 with TRBJ1-1; no clear D gene. V was trimmed by 1 base and J by 5 bases, leaving 8 bases between them. Germline V gene data show CDR1 as SGHTA and CDR2 as FQGNSA. The CDR3 extends over 13 amino acids. The CDR3, as DNA: TGTGCCAGCAGCTTAGAGCTCGCTACTGAAGCTTTCTTT. Translated, it gives CASSLELATEAFF.

This chain links TRBV28 with TRBJ1-3; D gene ambiguous. With 7 bases removed from V and 7 bases from J, the gap between germline ends came to 17 bases. Per germline, CDR1 MDHEN and CDR2 SYDVKM. CDR3 length equals 14 residues. CDR3: CASTRSWVSNTIYF. The CDR3 DNA is TGTGCCAGCACGCGTTCTTGGGTCTCTAACACCATATATTTT.

The chain employs TRBV4-1 and TRBJ2-2; D possibly matches TRBD1 or TRBD2 (5 bases each). Germline values: CDR1 MGHRA, CDR2 YSYEKL. V was pared by 0 bases and J by 6 bases, with 11 bases between. The CDR3 runs 15 residues. The CDR3 here is CASSQEGRTAGELFF. CDR3 sequence (DNA): TGCGCCAGCAGCCAAGAGGGGCGGACTGCCGGGGAGCTGTTTTTT.

V gene TRBV19 combines with J gene TRBJ2-1; D may correspond to TRBD1 or TRBD2 (5 bases each). CDR3 length equals 14 residues. Germline loops: CDR1 LNHDA, CDR2 SQIVND (reference sequence). The V end lost 2 bases, the J end lost 4 bases, and 9 bases lay between the germline ends. The CDR3: CASSINWGYNEQFF. CDR3 bases: TGTGCCAGTAGTATAAACTGGGGGTACAATGAGCAGTTCTTC. Full variable domain (remainder filled in from reference TRBV19 and TRBJ2-1): DGGITQSPKYLFRKEGQNVTLSCEQNLNHDAMYWYRQDPGQGLRLIYYSQIVNDFQKGDIAEGYSVSREKKESFPLTVTSAQKNPTAFYLCASSINWGYNEQFFGPGTRLTVL.

This chain uses TRBV19 with TRBJ2-2; D is uncertain. The germline V gene has CDR1 LNHDA and CDR2 SQIVND (reference sequence). This CDR3 is built from 13 residues. V lost 5 bases and J 7 bases, leaving 11 bases between the germline ends. CDR3 sequence: CASSPQTNGELFF. As DNA, the CDR3 is TGTGCCAGTAGTCCACAGACAAACGGGGAGCTGTTTTTT.

This clone is a singleton in its sample. The rearrangement links TRBV5-6 to TRBJ1-1; D unclear. CDR3 size: 16 residues. Germline CDR1 reads SGHDT; CDR2 reads YYEEEE. V lost 1 base to trimming and J lost 0 bases, with 13 bases between them. CDR3 sequence: CASSLRAGKVNTEAFF. As DNA, the CDR3 is TGTGCCAGCAGCTTGCGCGCAGGAAAGGTGAACACTGAAGCTTTCTTT.

The chain couples TRBV28 to TRBJ2-5, with TRBD2 matching over 8 bases. Germline V gene data show CDR1 as MDHEN and CDR2 as SYDVKM. This CDR3 spans 15 amino acids. J was trimmed by 5 bases and V by 8 bases; bases with no gene match: 13. This CDR3 reads CASGGGAGVGETQYF. The CDR3 bases are TGTGCCAGCGGAGGGGGAGCGGGAGTTGGGGAGACCCAGTACTTC.